The next 6 T cell receptor beta chains were all read from a single sample in a study of blood T cells in healthy people across ages. Primed by a sample-barcoded 5' primer and a J-beta primer mix, a second PCR proceeded for about 7 to 11 cycles. In TCRdb, the 5' RACE reads were re-called with MiXCR into one record per CDR3 protein. Here the sample spans about 800,000 distinct CDR3 sequences, about 62% being singletons. Sequencing was performed on blood. The receptors come from a young man in good health.

V and J are TRBV6-1 and TRBJ2-4, with TRBD2 as a possible D gene (6 bases). The J call is doubtful: the DNA matches TRBJ2-7 better. Germline V gives CDR1 MNHNS, CDR2 SASEGT. The CDR3 runs 18 residues. The CDR3 region has the DNA TGTGCCAGCAGCTCTCTGTATGGTTCCGGGACTGAAATCTACGAGCAGTACTTC. Residues: CASSSLYGSGTEIYEQYF.

V is TRBV20-1 and J is TRBJ1-2; 10 positions match TRBD1. This CDR3 has 14 amino acids. Germline lookup yields CDR1 DFQATT and CDR2 SNEGSKA (reference sequence). Trimming took 1 base from V and 8 from J; bases not matched to a gene: 7. The CDR3 sequence: CSARVGTGDVGYTF. CDR3 nucleotide sequence: TGCAGTGCTAGAGTTGGGACAGGGGATGTGGGCTACACCTTC.

J is TRBJ1-5 and V is TRBV20-1, with 8 positions matching TRBD1. The V segment lost 2 bases and the J segment 4 bases; nucleotides outside the gene matches: 4. The CDR3 length is 14 residues. Germline CDR1 and CDR2: DFQATT and SNEGSKA (reference sequence). CDR3 loop: CSARQGAPNQPQHF. The CDR3 region has the DNA TGCAGTGCTAGACAGGGGGCGCCGAATCAGCCCCAGCATTTT.

The chain carries TRBV13 and TRBJ2-1, with 8 nucleotides matching TRBD2. This CDR3 region has 13 residues. Per the germline V gene, CDR1 is PRHDT and CDR2 is FYEKMQ (reference sequence). J was trimmed by 9 bases and V by 4 bases; bases with no gene match: 5. In nucleotides, the CDR3 is TGTGCCAGCAGCTCCCGGGGGGGGTTTGAGCAGTTCTTC. Its protein product is CASSSRGGFEQFF.

In this sample, this clonotype turned up a few times. This chain uses TRBV7-2 with TRBJ2-1; D is unclear. V was trimmed by 2 bases and J by 7 bases, leaving 9 bases between them. CDR1 and CDR2 (germline): SGHTA, FQGNSA. The CDR3 is 13 amino acids. CDR3 DNA sequence: TGTGCCAGCAGCTTATATCGAGCTAATGAGCAGTTCTTC. As protein: CASSLYRANEQFF.

This clonotype showed up just a few times. The rearrangement uses TRBV29-1 and TRBJ1-2, with D possibly TRBD1 on 6 matching bases. V was clipped by 4 bases and J by 7 bases, with 16 bases between them. Germline V CDR1 and CDR2: SQVTM, ANQGSEA. The CDR3 consists of 13 residues. CDR3 coding DNA: TGCAGCGTTGCCCCGGGTGAAGGGGGTGGCTACACCTTC. Residues: CSVAPGEGGGYTF. Filled out from reference TRBV29-1 and TRBJ1-2, the complete variable domain reads SAVISQKPSRDICQRGTSLTIQCQVDSQVTMMFWYRQQPGQSLTLIATANQGSEATYESGFVIDKFPISRPNLTFSTLTVSNMSPEDSSIYLCSVAPGEGGGYTFGSGTRLTVV.